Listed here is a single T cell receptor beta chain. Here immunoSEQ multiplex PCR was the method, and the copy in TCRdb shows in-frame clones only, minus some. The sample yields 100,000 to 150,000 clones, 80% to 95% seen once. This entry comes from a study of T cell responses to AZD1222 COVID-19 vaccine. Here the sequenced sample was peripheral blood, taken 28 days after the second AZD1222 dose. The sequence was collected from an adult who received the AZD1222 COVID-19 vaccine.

The CDR3 nucleotides read TGTGCCTGGCAGGGGGCGGGCTACGAGCAGTACTTC. Translating it yields CAWQGAGYEQYF. V usage is TRBV30 and J usage is TRBJ2-7; 8 positions match TRBD1. The CDR3 extends over 12 amino acids. Germline CDR1 GTSNPN, CDR2 SVGIG (reference sequence). The V gene end was trimmed by 5 bases and the J gene end by 3 bases; junction bases not matched to a gene: 3. The full variable domain, completed using reference TRBV30 and TRBJ2-7, is SQTIHQWPATLVQPVGSPLSLECTVEGTSNPNLYWYRQAAGRGLQLLFYSVGIGQISSEVPQNLSASRPQDRQFILSSKKLLLSDSGFYLCAWQGAGYEQYFGPGTRLTVT.